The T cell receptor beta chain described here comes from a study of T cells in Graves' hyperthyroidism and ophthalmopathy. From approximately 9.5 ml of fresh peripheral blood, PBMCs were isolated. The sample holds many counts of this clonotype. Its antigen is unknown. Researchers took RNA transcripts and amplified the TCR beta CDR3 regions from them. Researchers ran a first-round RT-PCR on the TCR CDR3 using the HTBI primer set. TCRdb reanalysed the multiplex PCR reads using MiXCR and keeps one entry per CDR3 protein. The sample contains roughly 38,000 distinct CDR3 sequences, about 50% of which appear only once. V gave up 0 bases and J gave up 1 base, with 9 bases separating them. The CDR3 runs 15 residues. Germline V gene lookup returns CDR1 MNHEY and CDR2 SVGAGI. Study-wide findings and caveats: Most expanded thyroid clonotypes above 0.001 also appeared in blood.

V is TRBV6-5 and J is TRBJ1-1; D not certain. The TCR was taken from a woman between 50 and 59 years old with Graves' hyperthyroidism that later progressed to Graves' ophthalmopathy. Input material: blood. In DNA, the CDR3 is TGTGCCAGCAGTTACTCGCTGGGCTCGAACACTGAAGCTTTCTTT. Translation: CASSYSLGSNTEAFF.